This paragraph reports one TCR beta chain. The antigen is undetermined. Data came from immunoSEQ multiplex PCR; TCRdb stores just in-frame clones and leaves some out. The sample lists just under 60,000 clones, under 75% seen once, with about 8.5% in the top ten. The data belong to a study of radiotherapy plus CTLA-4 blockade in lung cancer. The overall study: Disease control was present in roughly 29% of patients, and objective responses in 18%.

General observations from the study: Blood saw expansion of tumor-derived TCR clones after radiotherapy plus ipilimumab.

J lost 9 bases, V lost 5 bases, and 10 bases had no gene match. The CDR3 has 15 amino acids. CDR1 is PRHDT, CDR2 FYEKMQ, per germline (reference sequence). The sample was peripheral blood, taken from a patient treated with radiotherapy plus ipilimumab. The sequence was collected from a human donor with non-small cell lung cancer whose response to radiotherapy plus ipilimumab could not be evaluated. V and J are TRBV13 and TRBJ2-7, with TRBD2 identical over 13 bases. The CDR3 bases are TGTGCCAGCAGCCCTGGGACTAGCGGGACTACGACGCAGTACTTC. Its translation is CASSPGTSGTTTQYF.